This T cell receptor beta chain emerged from a study of Ad26.COV2.S vaccination and SARS-CoV-2 variants. Whole-study findings and limits: Responses of T cells in total may have been underestimated by the TCR breadth and depth analyses.

Treatment described: 19 received Ad26.COV2.S at low or high dose, single or two shots; about 5 received placebo; per-sample allocation not given. It was on day 63 after the first vaccine or placebo injection that samples were taken. The repertoire was sequenced with immunoSEQ multiplex PCR; TCRdb's copy has only in-frame clones and lacks some. The data contain around 300,000 clones, approximately 86% of them singletons. CDR1 and CDR2 from the germline V gene are KGHSH and LQKENI. V lost 6 bases, J lost 0 bases, and 17 bases lay in between. There are 16 residues in the CDR3. Remarks on this clone: Its antigen is not known.

This TCR derives from a person aged 18-65 years who received the Ad26.COV2.S COVID-19 vaccine or a placebo. The J gene is TRBJ2-5, the V gene TRBV18; perhaps TRBD2 as D (6 bases). The source was peripheral blood, collected in a trial of Ad26.COV2.S vaccine versus placebo. The CDR3 coding sequence is TGTGCCAGCTCTGCCCCCGGGGGAAGGGACCAAGAGACCCAGTACTTC. The encoded protein is CASSAPGGRDQETQYF.